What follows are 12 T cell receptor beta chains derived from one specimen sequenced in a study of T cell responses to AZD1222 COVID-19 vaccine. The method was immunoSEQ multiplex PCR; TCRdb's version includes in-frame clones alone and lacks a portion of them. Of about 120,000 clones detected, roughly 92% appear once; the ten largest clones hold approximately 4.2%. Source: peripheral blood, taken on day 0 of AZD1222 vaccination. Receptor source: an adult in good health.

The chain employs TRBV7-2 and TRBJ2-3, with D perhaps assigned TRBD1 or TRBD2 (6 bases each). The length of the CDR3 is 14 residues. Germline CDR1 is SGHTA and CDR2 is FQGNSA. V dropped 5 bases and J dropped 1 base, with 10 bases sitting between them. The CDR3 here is CASSRGPRTDTQYF. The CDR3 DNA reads TGTGCCAGCAGCCGGGGGCCTCGCACAGATACGCAGTATTTT.

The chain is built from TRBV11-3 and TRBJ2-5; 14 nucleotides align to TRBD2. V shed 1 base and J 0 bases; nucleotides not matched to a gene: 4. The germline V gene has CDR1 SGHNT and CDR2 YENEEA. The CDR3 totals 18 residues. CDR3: CASSLGLAGGADQETQYF. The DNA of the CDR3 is TGTGCCAGCAGCTTAGGACTAGCGGGGGGGGCCGACCAAGAGACCCAGTACTTC.

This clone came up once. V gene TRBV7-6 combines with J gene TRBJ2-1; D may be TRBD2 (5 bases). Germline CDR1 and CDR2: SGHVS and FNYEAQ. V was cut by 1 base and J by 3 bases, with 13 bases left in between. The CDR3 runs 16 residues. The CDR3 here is CASSLEVTAGYNEQFF. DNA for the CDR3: TGTGCCAGCAGCTTAGAGGTGACGGCGGGCTACAATGAGCAGTTCTTC.

The DNA for the CDR3 is TGTGCCAGCTCACCGATCTCCAGGACAGGGGGAGGCTACGAGCAGTACTTC. It translates to CASSPISRTGGGYEQYF. V usage is TRBV18 and J usage is TRBJ2-7; TRBD1 matches at 10 bases. The CDR3 consists of 17 residues. The ends lost 3 bases at V and 3 bases at J; junction bases unmatched: 11. Germline V gene lookup returns CDR1 KGHSH and CDR2 LQKENI.

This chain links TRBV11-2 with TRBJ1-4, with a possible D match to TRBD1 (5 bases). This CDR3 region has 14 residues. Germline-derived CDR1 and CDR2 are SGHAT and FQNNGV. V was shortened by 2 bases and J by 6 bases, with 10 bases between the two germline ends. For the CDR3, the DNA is TGTGCCAGCAGCTTAACTTTAGGGGATGAAAAACTGTTTTTT. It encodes CASSLTLGDEKLFF.

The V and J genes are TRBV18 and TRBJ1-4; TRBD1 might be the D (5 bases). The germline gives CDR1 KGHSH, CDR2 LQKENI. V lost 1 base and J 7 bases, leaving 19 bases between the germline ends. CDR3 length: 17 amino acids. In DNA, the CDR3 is TGTGCCAGCTCACCACGTCCAGGGCGGAGTGGTAGTGAAAAACTGTTTTTT. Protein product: CASSPRPGRSGSEKLFF.

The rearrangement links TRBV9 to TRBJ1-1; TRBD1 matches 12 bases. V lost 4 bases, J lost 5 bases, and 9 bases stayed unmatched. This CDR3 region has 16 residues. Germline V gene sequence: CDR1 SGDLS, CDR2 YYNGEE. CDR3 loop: CASSPRGTGGKTEAFF. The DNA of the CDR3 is TGTGCCAGCAGCCCCCGGGGGACAGGGGGCAAGACTGAAGCTTTCTTT.

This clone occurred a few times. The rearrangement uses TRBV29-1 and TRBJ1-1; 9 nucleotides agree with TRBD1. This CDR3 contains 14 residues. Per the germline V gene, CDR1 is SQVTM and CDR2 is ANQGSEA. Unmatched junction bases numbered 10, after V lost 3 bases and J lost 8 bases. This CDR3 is CSVDPQGAKGEAFF. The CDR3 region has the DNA TGCAGCGTTGACCCACAGGGGGCTAAGGGCGAAGCTTTCTTT.

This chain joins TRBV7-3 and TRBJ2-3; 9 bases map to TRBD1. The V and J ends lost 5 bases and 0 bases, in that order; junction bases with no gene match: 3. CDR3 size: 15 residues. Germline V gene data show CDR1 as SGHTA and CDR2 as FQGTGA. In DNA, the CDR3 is TGTGCCAGCAGCCAAGGGACAGGGAGCACAGATACGCAGTATTTT. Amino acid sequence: CASSQGTGSTDTQYF.

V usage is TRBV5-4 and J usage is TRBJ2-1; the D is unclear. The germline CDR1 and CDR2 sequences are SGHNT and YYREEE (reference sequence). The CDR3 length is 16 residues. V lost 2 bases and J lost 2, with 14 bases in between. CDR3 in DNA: TGTGCCAGCAGCTTAGAGGAGAGAAGACCCTACAATGAGCAGTTCTTC. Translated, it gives CASSLEERRPYNEQFF. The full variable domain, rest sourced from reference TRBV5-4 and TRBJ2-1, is ETGVTQSPTHLIKTRGQQVTLRCSSQSGHNTVSWYQQALGQGPQFIFQYYREEENGRGNFPPRFSGLQFPNYSSELNVNALELDDSALYLCASSLEERRPYNEQFFGPGTRLTVL.

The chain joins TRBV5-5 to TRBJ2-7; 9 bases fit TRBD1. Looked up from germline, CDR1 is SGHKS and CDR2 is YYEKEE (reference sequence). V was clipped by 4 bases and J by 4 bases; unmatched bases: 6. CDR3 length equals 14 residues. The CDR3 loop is CASSLRDRAYEQYF. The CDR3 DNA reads TGTGCCAGCAGCCTCCGGGACAGGGCTTACGAGCAGTACTTC.

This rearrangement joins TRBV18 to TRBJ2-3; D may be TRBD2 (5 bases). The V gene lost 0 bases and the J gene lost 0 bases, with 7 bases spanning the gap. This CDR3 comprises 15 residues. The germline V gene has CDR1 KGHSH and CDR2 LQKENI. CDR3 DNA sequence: TGTGCCAGCTCACCACCTCTAGCCAGCACAGATACGCAGTATTTT. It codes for CASSPPLASTDTQYF.